This is a list of T cell receptor beta chains from one sample in a study of blood T cell repertoires in COVID-19. Generated by immunoSEQ multiplex PCR, the TCRdb table keeps only in-frame clones and is missing some. The sample holds under 250,000 clones, just over 85% seen once. The material sequenced was peripheral blood. These receptors were taken from an elderly man with acute or convalescent COVID-19. The CDR3 runs from the conserved cysteine through the conserved F or W. The D gene is left open where the match is weak. Clone size, where shown, is once, few, many, or a class for clones that have expanded.

CDR3 protein | CDR3 DNA | D gene | clone size | J gene | V gene
CASSTRARQDNQPQHF | TGTGCCAGTAGCACCAGAGCGAGACAGGACAATCAGCCCCAGCATTTT | . | . | TRBJ1-5 | TRBV19
CASSIGGTSGANVLTF | TGTGCCAGTAGTATAGGAGGTACCTCTGGGGCCAACGTCCTGACTTTC | . | . | TRBJ2-6 | TRBV19
CAQQDGQGTDTQYF | TGTGCCCAGCAGGACGGACAGGGCACAGATACGCAGTATTTT | TRBD1 | . | TRBJ2-3 | TRBV7-2
CASSIRDMQAQPQHF | TGTGCCAGTAGTATCCGGGACATGCAAGCTCAGCCCCAGCATTTT | . | . | TRBJ1-5 | TRBV19
CASSLALPKGEETQYF | TGTGCCAGCAGCCTTGCTCTGCCCAAAGGGGAAGAGACCCAGTACTTC | . | . | TRBJ2-5 | TRBV11-1
CASSPRQDLGYTF | TGCGCCAGCAGCCCCAGACAGGACCTCGGCTACACCTTC | . | . | TRBJ1-2 | TRBV5-1
CASARWTSGNNEQFF | TGCGCCAGCGCCCGCTGGACTAGCGGCAACAATGAGCAGTTCTTC | TRBD2 | few | TRBJ2-1 | TRBV5-1
CASSSGTSQEKWETQYF | TGTGCCAGCAGTTCCGGGACTAGTCAGGAGAAGTGGGAGACCCAGTACTTC | TRBD2 | once | TRBJ2-5 | TRBV7-9
CASSLTLARAKNIQYF | TGTGCCAGCAGCTTAACCCTAGCCCGAGCCAAAAACATTCAGTACTTC | . | . | TRBJ2-4 | TRBV11-2
CAASRGGGNQPQHF | TGTGCCGCTTCTCGGGGAGGGGGCAATCAGCCCCAGCATTTT | . | . | TRBJ1-5 | TRBV28
CASSQEGLREQFF | TGTGCCAGCAGCCAAGAGGGACTTCGTGAGCAGTTCTTC | . | once | TRBJ2-1 | TRBV11-3
CASSQEDRRHLGYTF | TGTGCCAGCAGCCAAGAGGACAGGAGACACCTAGGCTACACCTTC | TRBD1 | . | TRBJ1-2 | TRBV3-1/TRBV3-2
CASSPDRGYYNEQFF | TGTGCCAGCTCACCGGACAGGGGGTACTACAATGAGCAGTTCTTC | TRBD1 | . | TRBJ2-1 | TRBV18
CASSYRSIPGQGATIYF | TGTGCCAGCAGTTACCGCTCCATCCCGGGACAGGGAGCCACCATATATTTT | TRBD1 | . | TRBJ1-3 | TRBV6-2/TRBV6-3
CASSLGTGEWETQYF | TGCGCCAGCAGCTTGGGCACAGGGGAGTGGGAGACCCAGTACTTC | TRBD1 | . | TRBJ2-5 | TRBV5-1
CASSLDSPANYGYTF | TGTGCCAGCAGCCTAGACAGCCCAGCTAACTATGGCTACACCTTC | . | . | TRBJ1-2 | TRBV5-6
CASSTAGDSPGELFF | TGTGCCAGTAGTACGGCAGGGGATTCTCCCGGGGAGCTGTTTTTT | . | . | TRBJ2-2 | TRBV19
CASSLDGGRTAEAFF | TGCGCCAGCAGCTTGGACGGGGGGCGAACCGCTGAAGCTTTCTTT | . | . | TRBJ1-1 | TRBV5-1
CASGSGTFQETQYF | TGTGCTAGTGGTTCCGGGACATTTCAAGAGACCCAGTACTTC | . | . | TRBJ2-5 | TRBV12-5
CASSRPGQGWPEAFF | TGTGCCAGCAGCCGACCGGGACAGGGGTGGCCTGAAGCTTTCTTT | TRBD1 | . | TRBJ1-1 | TRBV25-1
CASSLESVEETQYF | TGCGCCAGCAGCTTGGAATCGGTAGAGGAGACCCAGTACTTC | . | . | TRBJ2-5 | TRBV5-1
CASSQHRGSREKLFF | TGTGCCAGCAGCCAACACAGGGGGAGTAGGGAAAAACTGTTTTTT | TRBD1 | once | TRBJ1-4 | TRBV7-2
CASSLVSGYSGNTIYF | TGTGCCAGCAGCTTAGTTTCGGGATATAGTGGAAACACCATATATTTT | . | . | TRBJ1-3 | TRBV7-9
CASSLDLTGSGNTIYF | TGTGCCAGCAGCTTAGATCTGACAGGGTCCGGAAACACCATATATTTT | TRBD1 | . | TRBJ1-3 | TRBV13
CASSLPGQGNFAAEAFF | TGTGCCAGCAGTTTACCGGGACAGGGGAATTTTGCGGCTGAAGCTTTCTTT | TRBD1 | . | TRBJ1-1 | TRBV28
CASSVGGSLLNTEAFF | TGTGCCAGCAGCGTAGGGGGCAGCCTTTTGAACACTGAAGCTTTCTTT | . | . | TRBJ1-1 | TRBV9
CASSDTGRGRGEQYF | TGTGCCAGCAGTGATACCGGCAGGGGGCGAGGCGAGCAGTACTTC | TRBD1 | . | TRBJ2-7 | TRBV2
CASSNRSPRNTEAFF | TGTGCCAGTAGCAACAGGAGCCCCAGGAACACTGAAGCTTTCTTT | . | . | TRBJ1-1 | TRBV19
CASSIRQGRYNEQFF | TGTGCCAGCAGCATACGACAGGGTAGGTACAATGAGCAGTTCTTC | TRBD1 | . | TRBJ2-1 | TRBV7-2
CAISGKLNRGRETQYF | TGTGCCATCAGTGGGAAGCTTAACAGGGGACGAGAGACCCAGTACTTC | TRBD1 | . | TRBJ2-5 | TRBV10-3
CASRSTGAGTEAFF | TGTGCCAGCAGATCTACAGGGGCTGGCACTGAAGCTTTCTTT | TRBD1 | . | TRBJ1-1 | TRBV7-9
CASSLKGEEKLFF | TGTGCCAGCAGCTTGAAGGGAGAGGAAAAACTGTTTTTT | . | . | TRBJ1-4 | TRBV7-2
CASSTDLASEQFF | TGTGCCAGCAGCACCGATCTAGCATCTGAGCAGTTCTTC | . | . | TRBJ2-1 | TRBV12-3/TRBV12-4
CASSSSAGVHTIYF | TGTGCCAGCAGCTCCTCGGCAGGGGTACACACCATATATTTT | . | . | TRBJ1-3 | TRBV5-4
CATRSGGANTEAFF | TGTGCCACCCGATCAGGGGGAGCGAACACTGAAGCTTTCTTT | TRBD1 | few | TRBJ1-1 | TRBV19